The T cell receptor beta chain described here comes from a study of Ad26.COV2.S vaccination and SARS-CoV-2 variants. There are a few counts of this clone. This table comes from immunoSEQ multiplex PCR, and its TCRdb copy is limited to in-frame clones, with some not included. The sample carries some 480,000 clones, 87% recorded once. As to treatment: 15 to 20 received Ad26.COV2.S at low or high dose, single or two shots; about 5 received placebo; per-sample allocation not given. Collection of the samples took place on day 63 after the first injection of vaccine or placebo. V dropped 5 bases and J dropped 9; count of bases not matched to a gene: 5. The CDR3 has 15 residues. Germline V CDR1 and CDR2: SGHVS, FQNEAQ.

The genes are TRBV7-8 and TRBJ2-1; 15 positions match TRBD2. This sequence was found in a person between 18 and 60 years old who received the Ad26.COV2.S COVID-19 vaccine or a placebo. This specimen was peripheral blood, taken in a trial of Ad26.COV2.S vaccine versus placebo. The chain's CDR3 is CASSPGLAGGFEQFF. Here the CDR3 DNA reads TGTGCCAGCAGCCCGGGACTAGCGGGAGGATTTGAGCAGTTCTTC.